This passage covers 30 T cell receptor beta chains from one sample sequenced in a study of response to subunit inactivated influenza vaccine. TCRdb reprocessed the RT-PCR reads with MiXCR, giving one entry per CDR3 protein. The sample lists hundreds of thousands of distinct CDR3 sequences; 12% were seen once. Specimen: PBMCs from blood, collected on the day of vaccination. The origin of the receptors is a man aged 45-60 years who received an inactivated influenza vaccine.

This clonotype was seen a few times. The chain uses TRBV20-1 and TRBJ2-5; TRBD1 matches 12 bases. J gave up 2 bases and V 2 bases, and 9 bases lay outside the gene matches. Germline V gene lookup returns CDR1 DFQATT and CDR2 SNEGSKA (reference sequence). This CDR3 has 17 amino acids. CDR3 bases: TGCAGTGCTAGACACCGGGACAGGGGGCTTCAGCAAGAGACCCAGTACTTC. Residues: CSARHRDRGLQQETQYF.

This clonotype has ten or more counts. For the CDR3, the DNA is TGCGCCAGCAGCCAAGGGACAGCAGACAATGAGCAGTTCTTC. Translating gives CASSQGTADNEQFF. This chain joins TRBV4-3 and TRBJ2-1; possible D gene TRBD1, 6 bases. This CDR3 contains 14 residues. V shed 1 base and J shed 5 bases, with 9 bases lying between them. Germline values: CDR1 LGHNA, CDR2 YSLEER.

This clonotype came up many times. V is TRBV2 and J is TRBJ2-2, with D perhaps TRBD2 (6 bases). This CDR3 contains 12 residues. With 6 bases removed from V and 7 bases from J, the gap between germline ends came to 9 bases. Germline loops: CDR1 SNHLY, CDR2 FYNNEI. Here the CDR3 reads CASRREDGELFF. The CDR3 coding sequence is TGTGCCAGCAGAAGGGAGGACGGGGAGCTGTTTTTT.

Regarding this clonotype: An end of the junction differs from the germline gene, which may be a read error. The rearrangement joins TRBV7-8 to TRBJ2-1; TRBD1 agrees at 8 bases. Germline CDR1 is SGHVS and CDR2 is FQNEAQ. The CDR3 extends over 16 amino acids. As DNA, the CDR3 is TGTGCCAGCAGCTCCCAGGGGGCGACCTCCTACCATGAGCAGTTCTTC. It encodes CASSSQGATSYHEQFF.

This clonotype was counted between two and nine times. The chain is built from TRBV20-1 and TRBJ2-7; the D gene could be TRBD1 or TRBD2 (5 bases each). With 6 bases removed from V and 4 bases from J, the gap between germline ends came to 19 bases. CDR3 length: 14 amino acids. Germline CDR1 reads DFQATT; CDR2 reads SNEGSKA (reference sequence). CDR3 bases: TGCAGTGCGCCGAAGGGGAGTTGGGAGTACGAGCAGTACTTC. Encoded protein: CSAPKGSWEYEQYF.

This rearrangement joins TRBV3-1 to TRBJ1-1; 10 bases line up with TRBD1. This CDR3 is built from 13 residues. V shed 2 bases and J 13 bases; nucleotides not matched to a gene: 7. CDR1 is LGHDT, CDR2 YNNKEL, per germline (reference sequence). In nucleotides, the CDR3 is TGTGCCAGCAGCCAACTCCCGGACAGGGGGGATTTCTTT. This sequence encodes CASSQLPDRGDFF.

The CDR3 DNA sequence: TGCAGCGTTCTCTTAGTTGAGCAGTACTTC. It encodes CSVLLVEQYF. The rearrangement links TRBV29-1 to TRBJ2-7; D is unresolved. Germline V gene sequence: CDR1 SQVTM, CDR2 ANQGSEA. The CDR3 length is 10 residues. The V and J ends lost 5 bases and 7 bases respectively, with 9 bases between them.

Here the CDR3 reads CSVGDHEQYF. Written as DNA, the CDR3 is TGCAGTGTGGGGGACCACGAGCAGTACTTC. The rearrangement joins TRBV20-1 to TRBJ2-7, with D perhaps given as TRBD1 or TRBD2 (5 bases each). The V end was cut by 7 bases, the J end by 5 bases, with 9 bases between. Per germline, CDR1 DFQATT and CDR2 SNEGSKA (reference sequence). The CDR3 sequence is 10 residues long.

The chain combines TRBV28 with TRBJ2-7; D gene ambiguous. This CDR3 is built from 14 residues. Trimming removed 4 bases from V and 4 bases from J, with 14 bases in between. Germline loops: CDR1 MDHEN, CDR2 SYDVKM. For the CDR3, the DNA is TGTGCCAGCAGTTCCGGCGATCACAAGTACGAGCAGTACTTC. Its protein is CASSSGDHKYEQYF.

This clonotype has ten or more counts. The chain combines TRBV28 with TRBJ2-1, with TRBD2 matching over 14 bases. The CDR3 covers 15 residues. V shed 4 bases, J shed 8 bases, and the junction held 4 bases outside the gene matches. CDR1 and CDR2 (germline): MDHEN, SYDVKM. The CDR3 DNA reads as TGTGCCAGCAGTTCGCCGGGACTAGCGGGAGATGAGCAGTTCTTC. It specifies CASSSPGLAGDEQFF. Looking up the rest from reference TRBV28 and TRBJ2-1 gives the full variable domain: DVKVTQSSRYLVKRTGEKVFLECVQDMDHENMFWYRQDPGLGLRLIYFSYDVKMKEKGDIPEGYSVSREKKERFSLILESASTNQTSMYLCASSSPGLAGDEQFFGPGTRLTVL.

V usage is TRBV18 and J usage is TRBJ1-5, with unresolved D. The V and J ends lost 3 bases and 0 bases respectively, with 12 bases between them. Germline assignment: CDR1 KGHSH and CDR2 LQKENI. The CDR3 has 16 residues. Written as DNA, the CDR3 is TGTGCCAGCTCACCCGGGAGGTTTCGTAGCAATCAGCCCCAGCATTTT. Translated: CASSPGRFRSNQPQHF.

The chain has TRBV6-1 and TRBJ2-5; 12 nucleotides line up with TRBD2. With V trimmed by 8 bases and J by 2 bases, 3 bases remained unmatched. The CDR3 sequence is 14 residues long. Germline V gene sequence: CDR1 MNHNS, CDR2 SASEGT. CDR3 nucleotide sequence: TGTGCCAGCCGGACTAGCGGGGCTCAAGAGACCCAGTACTTC. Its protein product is CASRTSGAQETQYF.

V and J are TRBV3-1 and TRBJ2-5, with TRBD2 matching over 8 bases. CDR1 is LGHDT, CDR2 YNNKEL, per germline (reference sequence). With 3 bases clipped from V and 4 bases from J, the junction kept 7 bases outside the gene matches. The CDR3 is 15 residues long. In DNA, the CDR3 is TGTGCCAGCAGCCATAGACGGGAGGGCCGAGAGACCCAGTACTTC. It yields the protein CASSHRREGRETQYF.

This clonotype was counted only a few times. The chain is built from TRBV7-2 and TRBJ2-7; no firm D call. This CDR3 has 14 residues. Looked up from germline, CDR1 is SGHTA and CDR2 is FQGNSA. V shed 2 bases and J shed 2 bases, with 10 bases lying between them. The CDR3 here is CASSLYGVTYEQYF. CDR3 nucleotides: TGTGCCAGCAGCTTATATGGGGTTACCTACGAGCAGTACTTC.

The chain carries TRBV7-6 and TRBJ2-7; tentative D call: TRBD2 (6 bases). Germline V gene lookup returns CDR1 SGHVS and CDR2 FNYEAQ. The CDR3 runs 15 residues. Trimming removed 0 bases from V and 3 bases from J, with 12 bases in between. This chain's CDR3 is CASSLAGGALYEQYF. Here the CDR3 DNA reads TGTGCCAGCAGCTTAGCGGGGGGTGCCCTCTACGAGCAGTACTTC. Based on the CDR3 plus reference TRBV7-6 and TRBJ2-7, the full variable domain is GAGVSQSPRYKVTKRGQDVALRCDPISGHVSLYWYRQALGQGPEFLTYFNYEAQQDKSGLPNDRFSAERPEGSISTLTIQRTEQRDSAMYRCASSLAGGALYEQYFGPGTRLTVT.

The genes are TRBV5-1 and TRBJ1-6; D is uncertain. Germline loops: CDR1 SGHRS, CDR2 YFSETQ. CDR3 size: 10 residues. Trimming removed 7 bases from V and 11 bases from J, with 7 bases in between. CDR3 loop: CASHGAPLHF. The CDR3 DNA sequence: TGCGCCAGCCATGGGGCACCCCTCCACTTT.

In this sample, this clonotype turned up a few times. In DNA, the CDR3 is TGTGCCAGCAGCAGAGGTAACTCTGGAAACACCATATATTTT. Translated: CASSRGNSGNTIYF. V and J are TRBV6-1 and TRBJ1-3; D unclear. V lost 6 bases to trimming and J lost 0 bases, with 9 bases between them. Germline V lookup: CDR1 MNHNS, CDR2 SASEGT. CDR3 length equals 14 residues.

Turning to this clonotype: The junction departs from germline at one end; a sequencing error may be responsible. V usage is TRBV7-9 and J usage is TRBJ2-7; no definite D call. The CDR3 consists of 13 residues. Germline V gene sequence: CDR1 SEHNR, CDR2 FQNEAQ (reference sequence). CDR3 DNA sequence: TGTGCCGGCAGCTTTACAGAGACCTACGAGCAGTACTTC. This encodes CAGSFTETYEQYF.

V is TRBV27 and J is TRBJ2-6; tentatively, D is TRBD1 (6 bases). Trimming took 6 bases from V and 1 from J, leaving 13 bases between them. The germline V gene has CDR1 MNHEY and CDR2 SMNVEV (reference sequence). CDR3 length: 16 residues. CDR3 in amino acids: CASSHRVGSGANVLTF. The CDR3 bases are TGTGCCAGCAGCCACAGGGTGGGATCTGGGGCCAACGTCCTGACTTTC.

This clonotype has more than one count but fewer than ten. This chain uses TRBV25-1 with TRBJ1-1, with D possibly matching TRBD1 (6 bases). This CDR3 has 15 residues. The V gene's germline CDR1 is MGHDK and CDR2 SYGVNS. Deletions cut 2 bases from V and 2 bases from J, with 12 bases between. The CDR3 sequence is CASSEQAGVNTEAFF. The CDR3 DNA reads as TGTGCCAGCAGTGAACAGGCAGGGGTTAACACTGAAGCTTTCTTT.

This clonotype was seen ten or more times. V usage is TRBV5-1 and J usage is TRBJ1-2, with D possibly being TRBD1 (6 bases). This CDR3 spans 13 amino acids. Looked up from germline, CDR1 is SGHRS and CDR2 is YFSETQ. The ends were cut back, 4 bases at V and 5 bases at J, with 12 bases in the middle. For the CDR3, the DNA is TGCGCCAGCAGCCCCTCGGACAGTTATGGCTACACCTTC. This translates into CASSPSDSYGYTF.

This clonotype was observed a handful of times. CDR3 region: CASSPGQGATSRYEQYF. The CDR3 nucleotides are TGTGCCAGCAGCCCGGGACAGGGGGCGACAAGTCGCTACGAGCAGTACTTC. The chain links TRBV5-5 to TRBJ2-7, with 12 bases fitting TRBD1. CDR3 size: 17 residues. The junction had 11 bases not matched to a gene; V was cut back by 4 bases and J by 3 bases. The germline CDR1 and CDR2 sequences are SGHKS and YYEKEE (reference sequence). The complete variable domain, with remaining parts taken from reference TRBV5-5 and TRBJ2-7, reads DAGVTQSPTHLIKTRGQQVTLRCSPISGHKSVSWYQQVLGQGPQFIFQYYEKEERGRGNFPDRFSARQFPNYSSELNVNALLLGDSALYLCASSPGQGATSRYEQYFGPGTRLTVT.

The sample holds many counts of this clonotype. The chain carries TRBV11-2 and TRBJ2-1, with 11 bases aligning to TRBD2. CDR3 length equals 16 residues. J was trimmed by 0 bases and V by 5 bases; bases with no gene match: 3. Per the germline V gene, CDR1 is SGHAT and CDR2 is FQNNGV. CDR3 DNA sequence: TGTGCCAGCAGCGCTAGCGGGAGGAGCTCCTACAATGAGCAGTTCTTC. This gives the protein CASSASGRSSYNEQFF.

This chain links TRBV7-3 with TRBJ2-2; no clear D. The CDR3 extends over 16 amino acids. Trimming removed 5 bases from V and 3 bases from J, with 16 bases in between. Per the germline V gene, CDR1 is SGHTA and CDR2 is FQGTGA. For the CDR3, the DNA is TGTGCCAGCAGCCCCCAACCGGCCCCACACACCGGGGAGCTGTTTTTT. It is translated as CASSPQPAPHTGELFF.

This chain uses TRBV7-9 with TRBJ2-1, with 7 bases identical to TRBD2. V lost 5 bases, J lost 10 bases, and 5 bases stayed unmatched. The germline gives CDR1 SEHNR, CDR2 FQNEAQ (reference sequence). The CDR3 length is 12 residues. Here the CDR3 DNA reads TGTGCCAGCAGCCAAAAAGCGGGAGAGCAGTTCTTC. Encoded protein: CASSQKAGEQFF.

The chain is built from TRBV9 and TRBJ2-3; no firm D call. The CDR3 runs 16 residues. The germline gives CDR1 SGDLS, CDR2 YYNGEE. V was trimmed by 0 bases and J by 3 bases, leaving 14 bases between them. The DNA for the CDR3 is TGTGCCAGCAGCGTAGAGCCTGGGGATGGAACAGATACGCAGTATTTT. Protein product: CASSVEPGDGTDTQYF.

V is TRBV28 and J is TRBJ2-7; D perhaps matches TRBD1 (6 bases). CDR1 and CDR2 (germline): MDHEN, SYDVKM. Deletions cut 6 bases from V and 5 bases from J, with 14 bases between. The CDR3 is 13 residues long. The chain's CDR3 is CASRVFRGHEQYF. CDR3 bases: TGTGCCAGCAGAGTCTTCAGGGGCCACGAGCAGTACTTC. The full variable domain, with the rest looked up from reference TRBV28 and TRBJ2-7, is DVKVTQSSRYLVKRTGEKVFLECVQDMDHENMFWYRQDPGLGLRLIYFSYDVKMKEKGDIPEGYSVSREKKERFSLILESASTNQTSMYLCASRVFRGHEQYFGPGTRLTVT.

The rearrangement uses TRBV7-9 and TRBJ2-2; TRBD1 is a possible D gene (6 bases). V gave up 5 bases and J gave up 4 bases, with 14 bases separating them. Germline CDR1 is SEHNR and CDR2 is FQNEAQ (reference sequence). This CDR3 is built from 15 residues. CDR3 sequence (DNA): TGTGCCAGCAGCCAACCGGGACAAGTCACCGGGGAGCTGTTTTTT. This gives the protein CASSQPGQVTGELFF.

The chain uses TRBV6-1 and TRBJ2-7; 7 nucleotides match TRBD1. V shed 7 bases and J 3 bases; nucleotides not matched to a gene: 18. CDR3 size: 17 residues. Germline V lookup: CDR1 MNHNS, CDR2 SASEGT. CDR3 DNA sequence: TGTGCCAGCAAAAGCCGGGCGGCGACAGGGTATTTCTACGAGCAGTACTTC. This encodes CASKSRAATGYFYEQYF.

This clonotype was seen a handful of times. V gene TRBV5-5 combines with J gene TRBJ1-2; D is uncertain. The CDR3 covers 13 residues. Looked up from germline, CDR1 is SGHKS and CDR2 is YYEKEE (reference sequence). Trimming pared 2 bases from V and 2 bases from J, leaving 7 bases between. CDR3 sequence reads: CASSFNGNYGYTF. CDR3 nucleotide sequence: TGTGCCAGCAGCTTTAATGGGAACTATGGCTACACCTTC.